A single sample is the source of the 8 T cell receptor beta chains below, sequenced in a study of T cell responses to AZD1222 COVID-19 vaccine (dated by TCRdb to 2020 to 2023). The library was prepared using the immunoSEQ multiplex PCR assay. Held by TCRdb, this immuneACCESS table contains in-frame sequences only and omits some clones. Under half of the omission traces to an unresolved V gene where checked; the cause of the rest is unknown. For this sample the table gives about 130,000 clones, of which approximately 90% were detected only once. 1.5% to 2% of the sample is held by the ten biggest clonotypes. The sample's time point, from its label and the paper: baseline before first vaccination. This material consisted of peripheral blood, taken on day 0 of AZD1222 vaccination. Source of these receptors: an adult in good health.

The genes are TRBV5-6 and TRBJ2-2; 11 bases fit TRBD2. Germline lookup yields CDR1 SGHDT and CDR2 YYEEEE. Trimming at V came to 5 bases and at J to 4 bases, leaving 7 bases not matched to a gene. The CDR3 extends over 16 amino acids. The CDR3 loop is CASRLAGGPGTGELFF. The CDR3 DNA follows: TGTGCCAGCAGGTTAGCGGGAGGGCCCGGCACCGGGGAGCTGTTTTTT.

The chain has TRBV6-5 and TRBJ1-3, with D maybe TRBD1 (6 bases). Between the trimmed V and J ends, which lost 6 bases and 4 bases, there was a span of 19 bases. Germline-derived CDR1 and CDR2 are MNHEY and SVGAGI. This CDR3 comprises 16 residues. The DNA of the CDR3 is TGTGCCAGCAGATACCAGGGGAACCTGGACGGAAACACCATATATTTT. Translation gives CASRYQGNLDGNTIYF.

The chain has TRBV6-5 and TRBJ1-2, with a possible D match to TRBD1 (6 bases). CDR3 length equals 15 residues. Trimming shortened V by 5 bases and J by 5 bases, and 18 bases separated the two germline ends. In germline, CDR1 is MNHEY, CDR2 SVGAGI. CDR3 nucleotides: TGTGCCAGCAGTACCACAATACAGGGTTATTATGGCTACACCTTC. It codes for CASSTTIQGYYGYTF.

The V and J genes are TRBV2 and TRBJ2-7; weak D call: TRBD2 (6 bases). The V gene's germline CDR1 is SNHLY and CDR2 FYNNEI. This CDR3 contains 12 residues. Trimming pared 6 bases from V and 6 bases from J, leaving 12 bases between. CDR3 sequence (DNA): TGTGCCAGCAGGGCCCTCGGGAGCGAGCAGTACTTC. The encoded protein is CASRALGSEQYF.

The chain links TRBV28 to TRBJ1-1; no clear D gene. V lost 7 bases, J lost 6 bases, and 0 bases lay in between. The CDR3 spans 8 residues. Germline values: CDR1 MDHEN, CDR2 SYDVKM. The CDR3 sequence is CASTEAFF. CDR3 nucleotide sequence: TGTGCCAGCACTGAAGCTTTCTTT.

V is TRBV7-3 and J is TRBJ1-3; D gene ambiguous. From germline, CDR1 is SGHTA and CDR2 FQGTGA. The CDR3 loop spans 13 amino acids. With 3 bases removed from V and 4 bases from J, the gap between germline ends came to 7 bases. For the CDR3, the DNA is TGTGCCAGCAGCTTGGGCGTCGGAAACACCATATATTTT. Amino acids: CASSLGVGNTIYF.

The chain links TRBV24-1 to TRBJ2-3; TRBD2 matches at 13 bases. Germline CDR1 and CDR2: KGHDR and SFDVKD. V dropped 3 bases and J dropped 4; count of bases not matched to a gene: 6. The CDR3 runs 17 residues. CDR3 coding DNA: TGTGCCACCAGTGATCGGACGGGACTAGCGGGGCCAGATACGCAGTATTTT. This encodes CATSDRTGLAGPDTQYF.

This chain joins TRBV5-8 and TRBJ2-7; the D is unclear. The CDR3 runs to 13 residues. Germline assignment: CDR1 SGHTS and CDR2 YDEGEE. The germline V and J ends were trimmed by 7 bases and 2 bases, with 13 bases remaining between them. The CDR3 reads CASSRGTPYEQYF. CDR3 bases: TGTGCCAGCTCCCGCGGAACCCCCTACGAGCAGTACTTC.